The present T cell receptor beta chain was sequenced within a study of blood T cell repertoires in COVID-19 (TCRdb year 2020). For the study in its entirety: The collaborator samples originated in the United States, Italy and Spain and spanned the acute and convalescent phases of COVID-19. Deeply sampled blood TCRbeta repertoires from subjects exposed to, actively infected with, or recovered from COVID-19 were included in the dataset. The repertoires were released in a freely available public database meant as a resource for research on the immune response to SARS-CoV-2. The material from the prospective study consisted of cDNA or gDNA derived from T cells, B-cell-depleted T cells, or PBMCs. The sample metadata nearly always contained a de-identified subject ID, COVID-19 status, age in years and sex. Samples came from the ongoing ImmuneRACE study (first 160 participants) plus 1,254 subjects from 6 global collaborators. HLA class I and class II types, where available, came from metadata supplied by the sample provider rather than from assay-based typing.

Summary of the overall study and its limitations: How much clinical and demographic metadata was included differed by source and by participant, and the metadata was provided uncurated.

On this clone itself: Its antigen has not been determined. No quality values exist for individual bases; no much larger clone is one base distant.

Enrolling through a virtual design, the prospective study's participants ranged in age from roughly 18 to 90 years and lived across about two dozen United States geographic areas. In the prospective study, cohorts were assigned on the basis of participant-reported clinical history obtained from a screening survey and a study questionnaire. Exposed participants were defined as having been in contact with someone with a PCR-confirmed or clinician-diagnosed COVID-19 case within 2 weeks of study entry. Each participant in the prospective study had whole blood, serum and a nasopharyngeal or oropharyngeal swab collected by mobile phlebotomists. Over an approximately 2-month period, participants in the prospective study had the option of providing additional blood draws and questionnaires. Prospective study blood samples were shipped either frozen or at room temperature before DNA extraction. Ends trimmed: V by 4 bases, J by 3 bases; bases unmatched to a gene: 8. The germline V gene sets CDR1 to SGHDT and CDR2 to YYEEEE. There are 16 amino acids in the CDR3, from cysteine to phenylalanine inclusive. Here the CDR3 DNA is all that survives: 48 bases in frame from base 1.

TCRbeta CDR3 regions were amplified from genomic DNA using the immunoSEQ Assay, a bias-controlled multiplex PCR. In the authors' own workflow: Within the assay, amplification of reference gene primers was used to estimate how many nucleated cells each sample contained. Sequence reads were collapsed and filtered to measure the absolute abundance of every unique TCRbeta CDR3 rearrangement. For each sample, productive Simpson clonality was calculated by taking the square root of Simpson's diversity index across productive rearrangements. TCRdb took over this immuneACCESS table, retaining in-frame rearrangements with V and J assigned. Such tables are incomplete; in checked studies, under half of the missing clones stem from an unresolved V gene, and the remainder is unexplained. V and J calls and clone size are as listed in that table; D and trimming were resolved from the DNA. For this sample the table gives approximately 190,000 clones, of which 80% to 85% were detected only once. Together, the top ten hold 3.2% of the sample.

The sequence came from a woman in her 30s who had been exposed to COVID-19. Recombination linked TRBV5-6 to TRBJ2-2, and TRBD1 aligns with 8 junction nucleotides. Sequencing used PBMCs or T cells enriched from blood (not recorded which). DNA sequence: TGTGCCAGCAGCCCAACACAGGGGGTATACACCGGGGAGCTGTTTTTT. Its coded protein is CASSPTQGVYTGELFF. Beyond the CDR3, the reference TRBV5-6 and TRBJ2-2 genes provide the residues; the full variable domain reads: DAGVTQSPTHLIKTRGQQVTLRCSPKSGHDTVSWYQQALGQGPQFIFQYYEEEERQRGNFPDRFSGHQFPNYSSELNVNALLLGDSALYLCASSPTQGVYTGELFFGEGSRLTVL.